A selection of T cell receptor beta chains follows, all from one sample in a study of regulatory T cells in long-lasting Graves disease. TCRdb reprocessed the multiplex PCR reads via MiXCR and lists one record per CDR3 protein. Of 500,000 or so distinct CDR3 sequences in the sample, under 20% were seen once. These same data were also listed under a study on T cells in Graves' hyperthyroidism and ophthalmopathy.

Sequenced material: peripheral blood mononuclear cells (PBMCs), taken at new diagnosis, from a patient treated with antithyroid drugs. The receptor source for this set is a man aged 40-49 years with Graves disease. The CDR3 runs from the conserved cysteine through the conserved F or W. The order of the fields is D gene, clone size, CDR3 length, V gene, J gene, CDR3 DNA, CDR3 protein. D genes are given only for firm matches. Size tells how often a clone was seen (once, few, many) or the class of an expanded clone, and some rows leave it out.

d_gene: -
abundance: many
len: 16
v_gene: TRBV11-2
j_gene: TRBJ2-2
CDR3nt: TGTGCCAGCAGCCAGGAGGGTGGAGGGGGCACCGGGGAGCTGTTTTTT
CDR3aa: CASSQEGGGGTGELFF

d_gene: -
abundance: -
len: 12
v_gene: TRBV20-1
j_gene: TRBJ2-7
CDR3nt: TGCAGTGGTGGTAGCGGAACCTGCGAGCAGTACTTC
CDR3aa: CSGGSGTCEQYF

d_gene: TRBD2
abundance: many
len: 15
v_gene: TRBV12-3/TRBV12-4
j_gene: TRBJ2-5
CDR3nt: TGTGCCAGCAGTTTGCGGGGCCTGCGGGGGGAGACCCAGTACTTC
CDR3aa: CASSLRGLRGETQYF

d_gene: -
abundance: -
len: 15
v_gene: TRBV29-1
j_gene: TRBJ1-1
CDR3nt: TGCAGCGTTGAAGCTAGCGGGGCAGGGTGGTCAAATGCTTTCTTT
CDR3aa: CSVEASGAGWSNAFF

d_gene: -
abundance: many
len: 13
v_gene: TRBV3-1
j_gene: TRBJ1-1
CDR3nt: TGTGCCAGCAGCCAAGGACGGACCGCTGAAGCTTTCTTT
CDR3aa: CASSQGRTAEAFF

d_gene: -
abundance: -
len: 16
v_gene: TRBV20-1
j_gene: TRBJ2-6
CDR3nt: TGCAGTGCTCCCGGGTGGGCGGGTCCTGGGGCCAACGTCCTGACTTTC
CDR3aa: CSAPGWAGPGANVLTF

d_gene: TRBD1
abundance: few
len: 14
v_gene: TRBV5-1
j_gene: TRBJ2-7
CDR3nt: TGCGCCAGCAGCCCCCGGGACAGGACCGGCGAGCAGTACTTC
CDR3aa: CASSPRDRTGEQYF

d_gene: -
abundance: -
len: 13
v_gene: TRBV6-1
j_gene: TRBJ2-5
CDR3nt: TGTGCCAGCAATCCCCTCGTCCAAGAGACCCAGTACTTC
CDR3aa: CASNPLVQETQYF

d_gene: -
abundance: -
len: 11
v_gene: TRBV5-5
j_gene: TRBJ2-7
CDR3nt: TGTGCCGCGCTAGCAGGGATCGAGCAGTACTTC
CDR3aa: CAALAGIEQYF

d_gene: TRBD2
abundance: few
len: 14
v_gene: TRBV29-1
j_gene: TRBJ2-1
CDR3nt: TGCAGCGTTGCAGCGGGGAGCTCCTACAATGAGCAGTTCTTC
CDR3aa: CSVAAGSSYNEQFF

d_gene: TRBD1
abundance: -
len: 14
v_gene: TRBV20-1
j_gene: TRBJ1-6
CDR3nt: TGCAGTGCTCGAGCAGGGGGTTTTAATTCACCCCTCCACTTT
CDR3aa: CSARAGGFNSPLHF

d_gene: -
abundance: many
len: 13
v_gene: TRBV28
j_gene: TRBJ2-7
CDR3nt: TGTGCCAGCAGTGTGACACCCGCCTACGAGCAGTACTTC
CDR3aa: CASSVTPAYEQYF

d_gene: -
abundance: -
len: 12
v_gene: TRBV30
j_gene: TRBJ2-5
CDR3nt: TGTGCCTGGAGAGGTCCACAAGAGACCCAGTACTTC
CDR3aa: CAWRGPQETQYF

d_gene: -
abundance: -
len: 14
v_gene: TRBV28
j_gene: TRBJ2-5
CDR3nt: TGTGCCAGCAGTTTAGGGACATTCCAAGAGGCCCAGTACTTC
CDR3aa: CASSLGTFQEAQYF

d_gene: -
abundance: few
len: 14
v_gene: TRBV6-1
j_gene: TRBJ2-3
CDR3nt: TGTGCCAGCAGAGATACCCTCGACACGGATACGCAGTATTTT
CDR3aa: CASRDTLDTDTQYF

d_gene: TRBD2
abundance: -
len: 14
v_gene: TRBV10-3
j_gene: TRBJ2-1
CDR3nt: TGTGCCATCAGAACTAGCGGGAGTATCAATGAGCAGTTCTTC
CDR3aa: CAIRTSGSINEQFF

d_gene: TRBD2
abundance: -
len: 15
v_gene: TRBV9
j_gene: TRBJ2-1
CDR3nt: TGTGCCAGCAGCGTAGGAGCGGGAGTAGGCAATGAGCAGTTCTTC
CDR3aa: CASSVGAGVGNEQFF

d_gene: -
abundance: few
len: 14
v_gene: TRBV3-1
j_gene: TRBJ2-3
CDR3nt: TGTGCCAGCAGCCAAACCCTAAGCACAGATACGCAGTATTTT
CDR3aa: CASSQTLSTDTQYF

d_gene: TRBD2
abundance: many
len: 15
v_gene: TRBV2
j_gene: TRBJ2-1
CDR3nt: TGTGCCAGCAGTGATGGGCTAGCGGGCCTCAATGAGCAGTTCTTC
CDR3aa: CASSDGLAGLNEQFF

d_gene: -
abundance: -
len: 18
v_gene: TRBV7-6
j_gene: TRBJ1-4
CDR3nt: TGTGCCAGCAGCCAAGCGGAGTGGACCCTCCAGGCTAATGAAAAACTGTTTTTT
CDR3aa: CASSQAEWTLQANEKLFF

d_gene: -
abundance: many
len: 12
v_gene: TRBV30
j_gene: TRBJ2-1
CDR3nt: TGTGCCTGGAGTCGGGGCTCAGGTGAGCAGTTCTTC
CDR3aa: CAWSRGSGEQFF

d_gene: -
abundance: few
len: 20
v_gene: TRBV19
j_gene: TRBJ1-3
CDR3nt: TGTGCCAGTAGTATGGTATCCCGTTTGGGCAGCCAACGGTCTGGAAACACCATATATTTT
CDR3aa: CASSMVSRLGSQRSGNTIYF

d_gene: TRBD1
abundance: -
len: 13
v_gene: TRBV12-3/TRBV12-4
j_gene: TRBJ1-2
CDR3nt: TGTGCCAGCAGCGACCGACAGGGCGATGGCTACACCTTC
CDR3aa: CASSDRQGDGYTF

d_gene: -
abundance: many
len: 19
v_gene: TRBV27
j_gene: TRBJ2-3
CDR3nt: TGTGCCAGCAGTTTATCGGGACCCCGAGGGGCGGGTGGCACAGATACGCAGTATTTT
CDR3aa: CASSLSGPRGAGGTDTQYF

d_gene: TRBD1
abundance: once
len: 17
v_gene: TRBV24-1
j_gene: TRBJ1-1
CDR3nt: TGTGCCACCAGTGACTCCCGGGCAGGGGGGCAGAACACTGAAGCTCTCTTT
CDR3aa: CATSDSRAGGQNTEALF

d_gene: TRBD1
abundance: many
len: 16
v_gene: TRBV12-3/TRBV12-4
j_gene: TRBJ2-2
CDR3nt: TGTGCCAGCAGTCCGAATCACAGGGGTGGTACCGGGGAGCTGTTTTTT
CDR3aa: CASSPNHRGGTGELFF

d_gene: -
abundance: -
len: 14
v_gene: TRBV15
j_gene: TRBJ2-3
CDR3nt: TGTGCCACCAGCAGAGAGAGTAGCACAGACACGCAGTATTTT
CDR3aa: CATSRESSTDTQYF

d_gene: -
abundance: many
len: 14
v_gene: TRBV5-1
j_gene: TRBJ2-5
CDR3nt: TGCGCCAGCAGCCCGCGGACATCCGAGGGGACCCAGTACTTC
CDR3aa: CASSPRTSEGTQYF

d_gene: -
abundance: -
len: 17
v_gene: TRBV7-9
j_gene: TRBJ1-1
CDR3nt: TGTGCCAGCAGCTTATCCTTCAGGGGCCCGGGGAACACTGAAGCTTTCTTT
CDR3aa: CASSLSFRGPGNTEAFF

d_gene: -
abundance: many
len: 12
v_gene: TRBV29-1
j_gene: TRBJ2-5
CDR3nt: TGCAGCGTTGACAGGCTCCAAGAGACCCAGTACTTC
CDR3aa: CSVDRLQETQYF

d_gene: TRBD2
abundance: many
len: 16
v_gene: TRBV28
j_gene: TRBJ2-7
CDR3nt: TGTGCCAGCAGACCTCTCACTAGCGGGAGAAACAACGAGCAGTACTTC
CDR3aa: CASRPLTSGRNNEQYF

d_gene: TRBD1
abundance: -
len: 15
v_gene: TRBV3-1
j_gene: TRBJ2-7
CDR3nt: TGTGCCAGCAGCCAAGATACAGGGGGACCCTACGAGCAGTACTTC
CDR3aa: CASSQDTGGPYEQYF

d_gene: TRBD2
abundance: -
len: 16
v_gene: TRBV6-1
j_gene: TRBJ2-7
CDR3nt: TGTGCCAGCACCGAGGTCGCGGGACTAGCCTCCTACGAGCAGTACTTC
CDR3aa: CASTEVAGLASYEQYF

d_gene: -
abundance: -
len: 18
v_gene: TRBV19
j_gene: TRBJ2-1
CDR3nt: TGTGCCAGTAGTCTGCCAGGGATGGGGGGTAGGACCTACAATGAGCAGTTCTTC
CDR3aa: CASSLPGMGGRTYNEQFF

d_gene: -
abundance: -
len: 14
v_gene: TRBV10-2
j_gene: TRBJ2-5
CDR3nt: TGCGCCAGCAGTGAGCTCCCGCAGAAAGAGACCCAGTACTTC
CDR3aa: CASSELPQKETQYF

d_gene: TRBD2
abundance: many
len: 15
v_gene: TRBV28
j_gene: TRBJ2-1
CDR3nt: TGTGCCAGCAGTTCGTCTAGCGGGAGGGCCTATGAGCAGTTCTTC
CDR3aa: CASSSSSGRAYEQFF

d_gene: TRBD2
abundance: many
len: 15
v_gene: TRBV28
j_gene: TRBJ2-1
CDR3nt: TGTGCCAGCAGTGCGACTAGCGGGAGGGGGAATGAGCAGTTCTTC
CDR3aa: CASSATSGRGNEQFF

d_gene: -
abundance: many
len: 12
v_gene: TRBV6-2/TRBV6-3
j_gene: TRBJ2-3
CDR3nt: TGTGCCAGCAGCCCCCACCCAGATACGCAGTATTTT
CDR3aa: CASSPHPDTQYF

d_gene: -
abundance: few
len: 15
v_gene: TRBV9
j_gene: TRBJ2-5
CDR3nt: TGTGCCAGCAGCGAGGCCCCTACGTACCAAGAGACCCAGTACTTC
CDR3aa: CASSEAPTYQETQYF